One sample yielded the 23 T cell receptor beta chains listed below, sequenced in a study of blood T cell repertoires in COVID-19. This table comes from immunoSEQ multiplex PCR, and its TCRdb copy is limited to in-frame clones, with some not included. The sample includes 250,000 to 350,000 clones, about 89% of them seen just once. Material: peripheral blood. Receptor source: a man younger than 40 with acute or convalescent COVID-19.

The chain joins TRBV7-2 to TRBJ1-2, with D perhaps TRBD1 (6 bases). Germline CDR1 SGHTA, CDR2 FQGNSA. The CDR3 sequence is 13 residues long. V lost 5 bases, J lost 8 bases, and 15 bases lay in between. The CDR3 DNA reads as TGTGCCAGCAGCCCAGGGACATCCCAGGGCTACACCTTC. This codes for CASSPGTSQGYTF.

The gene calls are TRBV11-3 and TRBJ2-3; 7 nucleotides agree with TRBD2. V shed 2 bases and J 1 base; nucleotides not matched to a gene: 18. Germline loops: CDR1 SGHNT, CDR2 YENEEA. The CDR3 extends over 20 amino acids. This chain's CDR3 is CASSLNGRFGGEGGTDTQYF. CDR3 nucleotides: TGTGCCAGCAGCTTAAATGGGAGATTCGGAGGGGAGGGTGGCACAGATACGCAGTATTTT.

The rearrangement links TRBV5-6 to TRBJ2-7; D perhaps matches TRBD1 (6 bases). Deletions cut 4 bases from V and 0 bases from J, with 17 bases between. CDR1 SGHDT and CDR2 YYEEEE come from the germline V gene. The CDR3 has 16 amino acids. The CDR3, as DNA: TGTGCCAGCAGCCTCAGGGGTGGCGGCTACTCCTACGAGCAGTACTTC. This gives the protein CASSLRGGGYSYEQYF.

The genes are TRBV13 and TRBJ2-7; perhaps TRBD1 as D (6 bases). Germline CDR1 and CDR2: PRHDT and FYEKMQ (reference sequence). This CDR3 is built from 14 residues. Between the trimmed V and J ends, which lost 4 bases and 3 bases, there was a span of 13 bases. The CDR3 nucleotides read TGTGCCAGCAGCTCCGGGACACTATACTACGAGCAGTACTTC. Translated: CASSSGTLYYEQYF.

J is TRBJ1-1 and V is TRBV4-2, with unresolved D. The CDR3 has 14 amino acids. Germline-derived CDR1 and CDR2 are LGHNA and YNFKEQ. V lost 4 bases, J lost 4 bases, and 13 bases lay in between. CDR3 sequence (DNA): TGTGCCAGCAGCCGGTTGGCGGAGGGCACTGAAGCTTTCTTT. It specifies CASSRLAEGTEAFF.

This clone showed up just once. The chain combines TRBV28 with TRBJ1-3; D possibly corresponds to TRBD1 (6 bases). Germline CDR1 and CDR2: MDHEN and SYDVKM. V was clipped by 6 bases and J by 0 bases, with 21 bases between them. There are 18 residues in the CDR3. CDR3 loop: CASRRSSGLRGSGNTIYF. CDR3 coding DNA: TGTGCCAGCAGAAGGAGTAGTGGGCTCAGGGGCTCTGGAAACACCATATATTTT.

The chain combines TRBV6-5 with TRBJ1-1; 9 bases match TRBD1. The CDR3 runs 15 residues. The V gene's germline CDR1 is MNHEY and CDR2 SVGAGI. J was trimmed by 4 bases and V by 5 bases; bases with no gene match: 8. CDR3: CASSPGGTGSTEAFF. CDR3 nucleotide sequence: TGTGCCAGCAGTCCAGGAGGGACAGGGTCCACTGAAGCTTTCTTT.

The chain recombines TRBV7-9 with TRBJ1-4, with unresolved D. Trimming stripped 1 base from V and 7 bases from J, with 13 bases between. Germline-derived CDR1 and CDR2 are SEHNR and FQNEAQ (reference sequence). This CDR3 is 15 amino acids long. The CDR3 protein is CASSLGMARREKLFF. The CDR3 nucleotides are TGTGCCAGCAGCTTAGGAATGGCGCGGCGTGAAAAACTGTTTTTT.

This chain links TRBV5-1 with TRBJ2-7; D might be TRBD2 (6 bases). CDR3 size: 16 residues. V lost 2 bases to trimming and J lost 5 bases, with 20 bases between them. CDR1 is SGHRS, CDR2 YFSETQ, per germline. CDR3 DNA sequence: TGCGCCAGCAGCTTAAGAAAAGGGACGGGAGTGGACGAGCAGTACTTC. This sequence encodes CASSLRKGTGVDEQYF.

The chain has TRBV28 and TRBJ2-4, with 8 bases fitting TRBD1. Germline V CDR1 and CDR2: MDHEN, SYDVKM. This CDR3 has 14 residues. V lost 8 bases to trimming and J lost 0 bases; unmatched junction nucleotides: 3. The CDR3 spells CASLGTGAKNIQYF. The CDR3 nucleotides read TGTGCCAGCCTAGGGACAGGAGCCAAAAACATTCAGTACTTC.

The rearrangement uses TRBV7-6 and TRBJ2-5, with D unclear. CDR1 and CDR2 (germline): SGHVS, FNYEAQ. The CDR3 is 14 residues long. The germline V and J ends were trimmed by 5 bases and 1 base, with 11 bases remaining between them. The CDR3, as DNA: TGTGCCAGCAGCCTCACGGAGTTCCAAGAGACCCAGTACTTC. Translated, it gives CASSLTEFQETQYF. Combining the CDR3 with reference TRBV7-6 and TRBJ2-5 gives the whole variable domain GAGVSQSPRYKVTKRGQDVALRCDPISGHVSLYWYRQALGQGPEFLTYFNYEAQQDKSGLPNDRFSAERPEGSISTLTIQRTEQRDSAMYRCASSLTEFQETQYFGPGTRLLVL.

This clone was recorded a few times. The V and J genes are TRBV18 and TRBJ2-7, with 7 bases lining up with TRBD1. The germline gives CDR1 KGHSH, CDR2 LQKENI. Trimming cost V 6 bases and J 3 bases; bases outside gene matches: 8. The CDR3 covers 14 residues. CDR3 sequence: CASSYGTEFYEQYF. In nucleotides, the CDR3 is TGTGCCAGCTCCTACGGGACAGAATTCTACGAGCAGTACTTC. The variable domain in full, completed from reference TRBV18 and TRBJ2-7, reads NAGVMQNPRHLVRRRGQEARLRCSPMKGHSHVYWYRQLPEEGLKFMVYLQKENIIDESGMPKERFSAEFPKEGPSILRIQQVVRGDSAAYFCASSYGTEFYEQYFGPGTRLTVT.

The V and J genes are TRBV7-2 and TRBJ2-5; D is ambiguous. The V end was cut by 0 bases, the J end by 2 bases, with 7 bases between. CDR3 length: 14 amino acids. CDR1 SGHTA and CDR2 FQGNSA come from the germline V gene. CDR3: CASSLARQQETQYF. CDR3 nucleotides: TGTGCCAGCAGCTTAGCGAGGCAGCAAGAGACCCAGTACTTC.

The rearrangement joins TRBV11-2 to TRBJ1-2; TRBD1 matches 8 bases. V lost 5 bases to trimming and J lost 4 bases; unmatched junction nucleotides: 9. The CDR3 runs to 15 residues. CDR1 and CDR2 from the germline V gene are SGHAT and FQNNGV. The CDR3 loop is CASSPPDREGYGYTF. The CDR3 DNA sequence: TGTGCCAGCAGCCCCCCGGACAGGGAAGGCTATGGCTACACCTTC. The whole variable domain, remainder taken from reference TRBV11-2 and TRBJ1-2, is EAGVAQSPRYKIIEKRQSVAFWCNPISGHATLYWYQQILGQGPKLLIQFQNNGVVDDSQLPKDRFSAERLKGVDSTLKIQPAKLEDSAVYLCASSPPDREGYGYTFGSGTRLTVV.

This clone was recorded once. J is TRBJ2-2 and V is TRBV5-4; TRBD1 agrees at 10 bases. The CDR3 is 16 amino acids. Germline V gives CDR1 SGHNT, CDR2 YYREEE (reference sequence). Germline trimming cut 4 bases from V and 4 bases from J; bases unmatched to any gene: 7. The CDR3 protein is CASSEDRGWVTGELFF. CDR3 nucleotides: TGTGCCAGCAGCGAGGACAGGGGGTGGGTCACCGGGGAGCTGTTTTTT.

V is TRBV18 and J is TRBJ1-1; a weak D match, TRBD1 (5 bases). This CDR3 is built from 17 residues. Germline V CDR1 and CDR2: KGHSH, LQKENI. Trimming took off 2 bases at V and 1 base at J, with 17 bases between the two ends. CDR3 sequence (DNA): TGTGCCAGCTCACCAGGGGCCCTTCGGACCTCGAACACTGAAGCTTTCTTT. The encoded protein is CASSPGALRTSNTEAFF.

The CDR3 DNA reads as TGTGCCAGCAGTTATGGACAGGTGAACACCGGGGAGCTGTTTTTT. Its protein product is CASSYGQVNTGELFF. V and J are TRBV7-9 and TRBJ2-2, with 7 bases fitting TRBD1. V lost 6 bases and J lost 1; bases outside the gene matches: 5. The CDR3 covers 15 residues. Per germline, CDR1 SEHNR and CDR2 FQNEAQ (reference sequence).

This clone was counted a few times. Here the CDR3 reads CASSLPQGMADTQYF. For the CDR3, the DNA is TGCGCCAGCAGCCTCCCCCAGGGGATGGCAGATACGCAGTATTTT. This chain joins TRBV4-1 and TRBJ2-3, with D perhaps matching TRBD1 (6 bases). CDR3 length: 15 residues. Germline assignment: CDR1 MGHRA and CDR2 YSYEKL. V lost 4 bases and J 4 bases, leaving 15 bases between the germline ends.

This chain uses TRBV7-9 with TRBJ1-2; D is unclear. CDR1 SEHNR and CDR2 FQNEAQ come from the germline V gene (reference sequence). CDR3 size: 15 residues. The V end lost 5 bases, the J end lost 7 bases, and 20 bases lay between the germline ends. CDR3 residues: CASSPLRGNFFGYTF. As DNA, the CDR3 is TGTGCCAGCAGCCCCTTACGGGGAAACTTCTTTGGCTACACCTTC.

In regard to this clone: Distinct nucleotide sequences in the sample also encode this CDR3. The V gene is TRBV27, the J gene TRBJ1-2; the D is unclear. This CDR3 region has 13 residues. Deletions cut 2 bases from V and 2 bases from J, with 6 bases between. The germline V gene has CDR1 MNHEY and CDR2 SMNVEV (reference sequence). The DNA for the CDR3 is TGTGCCAGCAGTTTAGGGCAGAACTATGGCTACACCTTC. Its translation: CASSLGQNYGYTF.

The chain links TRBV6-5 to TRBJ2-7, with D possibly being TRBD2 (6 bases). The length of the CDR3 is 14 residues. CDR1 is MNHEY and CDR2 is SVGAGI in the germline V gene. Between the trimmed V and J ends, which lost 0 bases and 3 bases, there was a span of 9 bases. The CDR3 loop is CASSYSPGGYEQYF. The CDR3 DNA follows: TGTGCCAGCAGTTACTCTCCCGGGGGCTACGAGCAGTACTTC.

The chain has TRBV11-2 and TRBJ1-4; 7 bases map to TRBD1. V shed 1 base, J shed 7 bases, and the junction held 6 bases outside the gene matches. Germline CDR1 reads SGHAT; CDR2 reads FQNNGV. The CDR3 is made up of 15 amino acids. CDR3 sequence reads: CASSLVKGAGEKLFF. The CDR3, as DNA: TGTGCCAGCAGCTTAGTTAAGGGGGCAGGTGAAAAACTGTTTTTT.

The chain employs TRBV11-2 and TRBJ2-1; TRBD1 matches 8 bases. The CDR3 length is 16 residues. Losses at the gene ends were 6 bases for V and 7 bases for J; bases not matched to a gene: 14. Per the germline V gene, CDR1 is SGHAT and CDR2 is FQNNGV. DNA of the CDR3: TGTGCCAGCAGACCCCTGGGGGGCAGGGGGCAGAATGAGCAGTTCTTC. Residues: CASRPLGGRGQNEQFF.